The 26 T cell receptor beta chains in this list originate from one sample, sequenced in a study of OX40 agonist ivuxolimab in advanced cancers. This table comes from immunoSEQ multiplex PCR, and its TCRdb copy is limited to in-frame clones, with some not included. The table records approximately 74,000 clones, about three quarters of them present only once. The sequencing here drew on CD4+ or CD8+ T cells sorted from blood, taken in a trial of the OX40 agonist ivuxolimab. Receptor source: an adult with an advanced solid tumor such as melanoma, head and neck, liver or kidney cancer.

As concerns this clone: The junction departs from germline at one end; a sequencing error may be responsible. The V and J genes are TRBV7-7 and TRBJ2-5; 12 bases are shared with TRBD2. Germline CDR1 is SSHAT and CDR2 is FNYEAQ (reference sequence). This CDR3 has 16 amino acids. The CDR3 nucleotides are TGTGCTAGCAGCCCCACTAGCGGGGGGTCCGGGGGGACCCAGTACTTC. Residues: CASSPTSGGSGGTQYF.

V and J are TRBV27 and TRBJ2-5, with 13 nucleotides matching TRBD2. The assigned J gene may be wrong: the sequence end matches TRBJ2-7 better. This CDR3 is built from 18 residues. From germline, CDR1 is MNHEY and CDR2 SMNVEV (reference sequence). In DNA form, the CDR3 reads TGTGCCAGCAGTACACCAATGACTAGCGGGAGGTCCGTTTACGAGCAGTACTTC. The encoded protein is CASSTPMTSGRSVYEQYF.

This clone was observed a single time. The CDR3 region is CASSLGLQETQYF. The CDR3 DNA sequence: TGTGCCAGCAGCTTGGGACTACAAGAGACCCAGTACTTC. V is TRBV7-2 and J is TRBJ2-5; 7 positions agree with TRBD2. V trimming: 3 bases; J trimming: 2 bases; junction bases outside the gene matches: 0. The germline V gene has CDR1 SGHTA and CDR2 FQGNSA. CDR3 size: 13 residues.

CDR3 bases: TGTGCCAGTAGTATAGTGAAGGGACCTCAGCCCCAGCATTTT. This encodes CASSIVKGPQPQHF. The chain couples TRBV19 to TRBJ1-5; D is possibly TRBD1 (5 bases). With 1 base removed from V and 6 bases from J, the gap between germline ends came to 10 bases. Germline lookup yields CDR1 LNHDA and CDR2 SQIVND (reference sequence). This CDR3 region has 14 residues.

The chain joins TRBV28 to TRBJ2-5; TRBD1 agrees at 8 bases. Germline V CDR1 and CDR2: MDHEN, SYDVKM. After removal of 11 bases from V and 5 bases from J, the junction contained 13 bases not matched to a gene. This CDR3 has 14 amino acids. The CDR3 reads CAAASAGGGETQYF. The DNA of the CDR3 is TGTGCCGCAGCTTCAGCAGGGGGCGGGGAGACCCAGTACTTC.

V usage is TRBV7-9 and J usage is TRBJ2-7, with 8 bases aligning to TRBD2. The V and J ends lost 3 bases and 7 bases, in that order; junction bases with no gene match: 5. Germline V lookup: CDR1 SEHNR, CDR2 FQNEAQ (reference sequence). CDR3 length equals 13 residues. The CDR3 reads CASSFSRGEEQYF. The CDR3, as DNA: TGTGCCAGCAGCTTCTCGCGGGGGGAGGAGCAGTACTTC.

The V and J genes are TRBV11-3 and TRBJ2-5; maybe TRBD2 (6 bases). V dropped 2 bases and J dropped 4 bases, with 8 bases sitting between them. Germline values: CDR1 SGHNT, CDR2 YENEEA. The CDR3 runs to 13 residues. The CDR3 loop reads CASSLQGGETQYF. In nucleotides, the CDR3 is TGTGCCAGCAGCTTACAGGGAGGAGAGACCCAGTACTTC.

The V call is TRBV4-1, the J call TRBJ1-5; D call uncertain. Germline CDR1 is MGHRA and CDR2 is YSYEKL. Trimming left V 0 bases short and J 0 bases short, with 9 bases between. CDR3 length equals 16 residues. The CDR3 loop is CASSQDPGYSNQPQHF. The CDR3 region has the DNA TGCGCCAGCAGCCAAGATCCGGGGTATAGCAATCAGCCCCAGCATTTT.

Regarding this clone: A junction boundary mismatches the germline segment, possibly from a read error. J is TRBJ1-1 and V is TRBV7-2, with D unresolved. CDR3 size: 12 residues. Germline lookup yields CDR1 SGHTA and CDR2 FQGNSA. In nucleotides, the CDR3 is TGTGCCAGCAGCTTATTAGGCCAGACCACTACCTTT. Amino acid sequence: CASSLLGQTTTF.

This rearrangement joins TRBV5-4 to TRBJ2-1, with 8 bases aligning to TRBD2. CDR1 is SGHNT, CDR2 YYREEE, per germline (reference sequence). The CDR3 has 15 amino acids. J was trimmed by 4 bases and V by 0 bases; bases with no gene match: 3. The CDR3 spells CASSLGGTSYNEQFF. DNA of the CDR3: TGTGCCAGCAGCTTGGGGGGGACTAGTTACAATGAGCAGTTCTTC.

The gene calls are TRBV5-4 and TRBJ1-1; 7 bases fit TRBD1. V lost 0 bases, J lost 5 bases, and 4 bases stayed unmatched. Looked up from germline, CDR1 is SGHNT and CDR2 is YYREEE (reference sequence). The CDR3 length is 14 residues. The CDR3 nucleotides read TGTGCCAGCAGCTTGGACAGGGGAAGAACTGAAGCTTTCTTT. It translates to CASSLDRGRTEAFF.

The J gene is TRBJ2-5, the V gene TRBV7-7, with TRBD2 identical over 9 bases. Germline assignment: CDR1 SSHAT and CDR2 FNYEAQ (reference sequence). V gave up 3 bases and J gave up 4 bases; unmatched junction bases: 6. The CDR3 covers 15 residues. The CDR3 DNA sequence: TGTGCCAGCAGCTTCAAGCTAGCGGGAAGAGAGACCCAGTACTTC. Translation: CASSFKLAGRETQYF. Combining the CDR3 with reference TRBV7-7 and TRBJ2-5 gives the whole variable domain GAGVSQSPRYKVTKRGQDVTLRCDPISSHATLYWYQQALGQGPEFLTYFNYEAQPDKSGLPSDRFSAERPEGSISTLTIQRTEQRDSAMYRCASSFKLAGRETQYFGPGTRLLVL.

This clone was seen a single time. The gene calls are TRBV7-8 and TRBJ2-5; D perhaps matches TRBD1 (6 bases). Germline V lookup: CDR1 SGHVS, CDR2 FQNEAQ. This CDR3 spans 17 amino acids. The V end lost 1 base, the J end lost 5 bases, and 20 bases lay between the germline ends. As DNA, the CDR3 is TGTGCCAGCAGCTTAGGTTCAGGGGTCCCAACCATTGAGACCCAGTACTTC. Its protein is CASSLGSGVPTIETQYF.

The chain is built from TRBV27 and TRBJ2-6, with D unresolved. The length of the CDR3 is 17 residues. Germline V gene sequence: CDR1 MNHEY, CDR2 SMNVEV (reference sequence). Trimming stripped 5 bases from V and 0 bases from J, with 14 bases between. This CDR3 reads CASSPKAEASGANVLTF. DNA of the CDR3: TGTGCCAGCAGTCCCAAGGCCGAAGCCTCTGGGGCCAACGTCCTGACTTTC.

The chain recombines TRBV4-1 with TRBJ2-1; TRBD2 matches 12 bases. The CDR3 covers 13 residues. Germline-derived CDR1 and CDR2 are MGHRA and YSYEKL. Trimming cost V 0 bases and J 15 bases; bases outside gene matches: 3. CDR3 residues: CASSQDGLAGLFF. The CDR3, as DNA: TGCGCCAGCAGCCAAGACGGACTAGCGGGGTTGTTCTTC.

The CDR3, as DNA: TGTGCCAGCAGTAGGGACAGGGGTTCCACTGAAGCTTTCTTT. Protein sequence: CASSRDRGSTEAFF. The chain joins TRBV6-4 to TRBJ1-1; 10 bases align to TRBD1. CDR1 and CDR2 from the germline V gene are MRHNA and SNTAGT. This CDR3 spans 14 amino acids. Trimming at V came to 5 bases and at J to 4 bases, leaving 4 bases not matched to a gene.

This clone has just one count. V usage is TRBV7-6 and J usage is TRBJ2-3; no clear D gene. The CDR3 is 12 residues long. Trimming shortened V by 5 bases and J by 1 base, and 4 bases separated the two germline ends. Germline CDR1 is SGHVS and CDR2 is FNYEAQ. This CDR3 reads CASSRGTDTQYF. The DNA for the CDR3 is TGTGCCAGCAGCCGGGGCACAGATACGCAGTATTTT.

The rearrangement uses TRBV11-2 and TRBJ2-1, with TRBD2 matching over 8 bases. Looked up from germline, CDR1 is SGHAT and CDR2 is FQNNGV. Trimming at V came to 7 bases and at J to 8 bases, leaving 10 bases not matched to a gene. The CDR3 is 14 amino acids. The CDR3 is CASTFRGGVYEQFF. The CDR3 DNA sequence: TGTGCCAGCACCTTCCGGGGGGGAGTATATGAGCAGTTCTTC.

This sequence joins TRBV2 and TRBJ1-2; 9 bases align to TRBD1. This CDR3 has 15 residues. Per the germline V gene, CDR1 is SNHLY and CDR2 is FYNNEI. Trimming at V came to 1 base and at J to 3 bases, leaving 3 bases not matched to a gene. The DNA for the CDR3 is TGTGCCAGCAGTGAAGGGACAGGGGTTTACTATGGCTACACCTTC. It yields the protein CASSEGTGVYYGYTF.

The rearrangement uses TRBV19 and TRBJ1-5; D ambiguous. Germline V gene sequence: CDR1 LNHDA, CDR2 SQIVND (reference sequence). CDR3 length: 14 residues. With 5 bases removed from V and 0 bases from J, the gap between germline ends came to 8 bases. CDR3 region: CASSSRDSNQPQHF. The CDR3 DNA reads TGTGCCAGTAGTTCGCGGGATAGCAATCAGCCCCAGCATTTT.

The genes are TRBV7-9 and TRBJ2-7; D is undetermined. The CDR3 spans 12 residues. Looked up from germline, CDR1 is SEHNR and CDR2 is FQNEAQ (reference sequence). V dropped 3 bases and J dropped 3 bases, with 6 bases sitting between them. The DNA for the CDR3 is TGTGCCAGCAGCTTCGATAACTACGAGCAGTACTTC. This sequence encodes CASSFDNYEQYF.

V is TRBV9 and J is TRBJ2-1, with 9 bases aligning to TRBD1. CDR1 and CDR2 (germline): SGDLS, YYNGEE. Trimming at V came to 7 bases and at J to 0 bases, leaving 8 bases not matched to a gene. There are 16 residues in the CDR3. The CDR3, as DNA: TGTGCCAGCTCCCAGGGACAGGGCTTCTCCTACAATGAGCAGTTCTTC. This encodes CASSQGQGFSYNEQFF.

The genes are TRBV28 and TRBJ2-1, with 16 bases matching TRBD2. Losses at the gene ends were 1 base for V and 8 bases for J; bases not matched to a gene: 14. The germline V gene has CDR1 MDHEN and CDR2 SYDVKM. This CDR3 is built from 20 residues. The CDR3 loop reads CASSLSASSGTSGRGDEQFF. The CDR3 DNA reads TGTGCCAGCAGTTTATCCGCCTCCTCCGGGACTAGCGGGAGGGGAGATGAGCAGTTCTTC.

V usage is TRBV7-8 and J usage is TRBJ2-7, with D unresolved. The CDR3 runs 11 residues. V was trimmed by 5 bases and J by 7 bases, leaving 9 bases between them. The V gene's germline CDR1 is SGHVS and CDR2 FQNEAQ. CDR3 loop: CASSMSREQYF. The CDR3 DNA follows: TGTGCCAGCAGCATGAGTCGAGAGCAGTACTTC.

The chain carries TRBV5-1 and TRBJ2-7; no firm D call. The germline V and J ends were trimmed by 0 bases and 4 bases, with 8 bases remaining between them. Germline V gives CDR1 SGHRS, CDR2 YFSETQ. The CDR3 covers 13 residues. The CDR3 here is CASSLGPQYEQYF. CDR3 bases: TGCGCCAGCAGCTTGGGCCCCCAGTACGAGCAGTACTTC.

This chain's CDR3 is CAWKRQGATNEKLFF. In DNA, the CDR3 is TGTGCCTGGAAGAGACAGGGCGCAACTAATGAAAAACTGTTTTTT. The chain couples TRBV30 to TRBJ1-4; TRBD1 agrees at 7 bases. Germline V gives CDR1 GTSNPN, CDR2 SVGIG (reference sequence). CDR3 length: 15 amino acids. Germline trimming cut 4 bases from V and 0 bases from J; bases unmatched to any gene: 5.